These T cell receptor beta chains were read from a single sample in a study of CD8 T cells in ankylosing spondylitis. TCRdb re-called the 5' RACE reads with MiXCR, one entry per CDR3 protein. This table holds about 130,000 distinct CDR3 sequences, around 15% found once. Sequencing input: blood, either unsorted or a sorted T cell fraction (not recorded which). These receptor sequences come from a female donor with ankylosing spondylitis or in good health (not recorded which). Both conserved end residues are part of each CDR3. A D gene is named only where the DNA matches it firmly.

cdr3_aa v_call d_call cdr3_length
CASRTRDYGYTF TRBV27 . 12
CSVDFNRRRSGTDTQYF TRBV29-1 . 17
CASSSASLANEQYF TRBV6-1 . 14
CASSSTGSTAYNEQFF TRBV7-3 . 16
CSATSGQGASTDTQYF TRBV20-1 TRBD1 16
CATSSSGTGGFTGELFF TRBV15 TRBD1 17
CASSSTVGVGYGYTF TRBV5-1 . 15
CASSQLTVHNEQFF TRBV6-1 . 14
CASGSYRNTGELFF TRBV12-3/TRBV12-4 . 14
CASSLRTGNQPQHF TRBV12-3/TRBV12-4 TRBD1 14
CAGLPTGRGTDTQYF TRBV28 . 15
CASSPQGRDTQYF TRBV18 . 13
CASSSLYEQYF TRBV27 . 11
CASSETQGRTEAFF TRBV5-1 . 14
CASSPVSSGDGELFF TRBV7-2 TRBD2 15
CASLGSAGAQCVQFF TRBV21-1 . 15
CASSNSGRADSNEQFF TRBV5-1 TRBD2 16
CASSSLQGKLHF TRBV14 TRBD1 12
CASSFGDRGLNQPQHF TRBV28 TRBD1 16